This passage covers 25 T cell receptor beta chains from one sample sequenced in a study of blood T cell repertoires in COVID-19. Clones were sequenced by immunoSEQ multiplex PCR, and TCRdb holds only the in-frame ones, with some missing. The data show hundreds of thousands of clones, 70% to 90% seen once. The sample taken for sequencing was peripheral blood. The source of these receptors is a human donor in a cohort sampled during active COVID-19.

The CDR3 sequence is CASSYQSAGGLSTDTQYF. As DNA, the CDR3 is TGTGCCAGCAGCTATCAATCGGCGGGGGGGCTCAGCACAGATACGCAGTATTTT. The chain has TRBV7-8 and TRBJ2-3, with 9 nucleotides matching TRBD2. The CDR3 length is 18 residues. Losses at the gene ends were 4 bases for V and 0 bases for J; bases not matched to a gene: 11. The germline V gene has CDR1 SGHVS and CDR2 FQNEAQ.

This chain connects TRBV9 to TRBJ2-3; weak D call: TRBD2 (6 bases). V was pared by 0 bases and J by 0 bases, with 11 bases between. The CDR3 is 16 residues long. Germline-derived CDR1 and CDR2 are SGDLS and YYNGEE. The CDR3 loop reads CASSVAGGGSTDTQYF. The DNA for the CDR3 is TGTGCCAGCAGCGTAGCGGGTGGGGGGAGCACAGATACGCAGTATTTT.

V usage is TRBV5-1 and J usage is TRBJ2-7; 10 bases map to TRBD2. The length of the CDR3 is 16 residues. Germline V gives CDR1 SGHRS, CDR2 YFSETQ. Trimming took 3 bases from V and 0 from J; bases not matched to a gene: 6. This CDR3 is CASSWGTSGDSYEQYF. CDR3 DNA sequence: TGCGCCAGCAGCTGGGGTACTAGCGGGGACTCCTACGAGCAGTACTTC.

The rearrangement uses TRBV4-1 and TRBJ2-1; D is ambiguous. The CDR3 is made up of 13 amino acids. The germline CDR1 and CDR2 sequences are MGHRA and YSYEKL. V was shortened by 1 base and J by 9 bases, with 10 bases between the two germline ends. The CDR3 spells CASSQGGEVEQFF. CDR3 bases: TGCGCCAGCAGCCAAGGAGGAGAAGTTGAGCAGTTCTTC.

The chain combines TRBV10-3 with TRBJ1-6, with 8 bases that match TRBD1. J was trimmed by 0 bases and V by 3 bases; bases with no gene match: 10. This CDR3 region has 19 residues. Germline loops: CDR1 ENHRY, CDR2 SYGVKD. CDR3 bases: TGTGCCATCAGTGACAACCCCCGACAGGGGAGCTCCTATAATTCACCCCTCCACTTT. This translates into CAISDNPRQGSSYNSPLHF.

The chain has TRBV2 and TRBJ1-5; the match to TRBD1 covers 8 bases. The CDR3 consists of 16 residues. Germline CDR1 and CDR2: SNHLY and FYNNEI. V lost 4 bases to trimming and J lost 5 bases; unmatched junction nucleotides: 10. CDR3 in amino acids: CASSGGGTGRDQPQHF. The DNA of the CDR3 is TGTGCCAGCAGTGGAGGGGGGACAGGACGGGATCAGCCCCAGCATTTT.

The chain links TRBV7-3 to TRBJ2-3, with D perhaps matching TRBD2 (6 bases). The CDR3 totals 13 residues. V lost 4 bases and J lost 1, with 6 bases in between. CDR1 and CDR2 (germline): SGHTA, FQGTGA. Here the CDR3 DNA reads TGTGCCAGCAGCTGGGGGGGCACAGATACGCAGTATTTT. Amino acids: CASSWGGTDTQYF.

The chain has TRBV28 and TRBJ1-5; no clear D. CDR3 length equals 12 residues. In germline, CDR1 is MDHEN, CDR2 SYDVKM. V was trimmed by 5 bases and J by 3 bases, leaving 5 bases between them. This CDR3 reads CASSRDNQPQHF. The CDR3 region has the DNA TGTGCCAGCAGTCGGGACAATCAGCCCCAGCATTTT.

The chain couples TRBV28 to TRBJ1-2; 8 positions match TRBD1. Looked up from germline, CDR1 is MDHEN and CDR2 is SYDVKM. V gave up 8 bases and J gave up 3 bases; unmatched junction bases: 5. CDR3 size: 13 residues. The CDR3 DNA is TGTGCCAGCCAGGGGGCCGTGGACTATGGCTACACCTTC. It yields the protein CASQGAVDYGYTF.

For the CDR3, the DNA is TGTGCCTGGAGTGTTAACCCTAGAAGCTGGAGCTCCTACAATGAGCAGTTCTTC. It translates to CAWSVNPRSWSSYNEQFF. The chain recombines TRBV30 with TRBJ2-1, with D uncertain. The CDR3 is 18 amino acids. With 0 bases removed from V and 0 bases from J, the gap between germline ends came to 18 bases. The germline V gene encodes CDR1 GTSNPN and CDR2 SVGIG (reference sequence).

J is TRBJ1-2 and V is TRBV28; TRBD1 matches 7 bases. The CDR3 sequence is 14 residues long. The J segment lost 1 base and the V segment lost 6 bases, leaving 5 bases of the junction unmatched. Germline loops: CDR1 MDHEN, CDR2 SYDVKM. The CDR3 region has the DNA TGTGCCAGCAGGGGGGACAGCTTTAACTATGGCTACACCTTC. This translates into CASRGDSFNYGYTF.

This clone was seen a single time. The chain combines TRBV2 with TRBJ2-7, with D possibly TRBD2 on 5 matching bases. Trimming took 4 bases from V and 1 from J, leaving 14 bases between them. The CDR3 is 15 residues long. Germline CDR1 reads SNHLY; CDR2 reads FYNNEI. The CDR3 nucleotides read TGTGCCAGCAGTGTGGGCGGTAGCGCGTCCTACGAGCAGTACTTC. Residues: CASSVGGSASYEQYF.

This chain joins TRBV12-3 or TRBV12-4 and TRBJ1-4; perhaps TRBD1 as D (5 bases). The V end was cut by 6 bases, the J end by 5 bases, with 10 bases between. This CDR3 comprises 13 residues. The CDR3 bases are TGTGCCAGCAGCCGGGGGAACAATGAAAAACTGTTTTTT. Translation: CASSRGNNEKLFF.

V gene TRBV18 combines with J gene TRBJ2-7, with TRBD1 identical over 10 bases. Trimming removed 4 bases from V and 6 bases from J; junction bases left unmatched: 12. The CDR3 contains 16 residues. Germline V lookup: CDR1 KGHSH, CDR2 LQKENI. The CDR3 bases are TGTGCCAGCTCACTGGCCGGCGGGACAGGGGATTCCGAGCAGTACTTC. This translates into CASSLAGGTGDSEQYF. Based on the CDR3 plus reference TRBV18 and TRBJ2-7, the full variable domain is NAGVMQNPRHLVRRRGQEARLRCSPMKGHSHVYWYRQLPEEGLKFMVYLQKENIIDESGMPKERFSAEFPKEGPSILRIQQVVRGDSAAYFCASSLAGGTGDSEQYFGPGTRLTVT.

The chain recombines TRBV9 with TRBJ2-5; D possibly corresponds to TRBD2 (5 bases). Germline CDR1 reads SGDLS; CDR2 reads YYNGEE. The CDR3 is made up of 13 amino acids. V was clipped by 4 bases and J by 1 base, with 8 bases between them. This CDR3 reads CASSRTPQETQYF. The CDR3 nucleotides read TGTGCCAGCAGCCGGACTCCCCAAGAGACCCAGTACTTC. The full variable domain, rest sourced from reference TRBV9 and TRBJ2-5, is DSGVTQTPKHLITATGQRVTLRCSPRSGDLSVYWYQQSLDQGLQFLIQYYNGEERAKGNILERFSAQQFPDLHSELNLSSLELGDSALYFCASSRTPQETQYFGPGTRLLVL.

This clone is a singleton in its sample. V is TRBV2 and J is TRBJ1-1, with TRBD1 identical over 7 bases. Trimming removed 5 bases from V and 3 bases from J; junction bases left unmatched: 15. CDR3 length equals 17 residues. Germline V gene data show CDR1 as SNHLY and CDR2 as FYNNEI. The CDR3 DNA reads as TGTGCCAGCAGTAGAGAGGGGACAGCAGTTTCGGACACTGAAGCTTTCTTT. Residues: CASSREGTAVSDTEAFF.

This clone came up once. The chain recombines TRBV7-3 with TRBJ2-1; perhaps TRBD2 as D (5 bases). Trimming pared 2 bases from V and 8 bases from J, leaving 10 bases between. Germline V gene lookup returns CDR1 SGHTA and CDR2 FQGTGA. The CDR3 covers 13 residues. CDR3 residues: CASSLAGEDEQFF. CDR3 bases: TGTGCCAGCAGCTTAGCGGGCGAAGATGAGCAGTTCTTC.

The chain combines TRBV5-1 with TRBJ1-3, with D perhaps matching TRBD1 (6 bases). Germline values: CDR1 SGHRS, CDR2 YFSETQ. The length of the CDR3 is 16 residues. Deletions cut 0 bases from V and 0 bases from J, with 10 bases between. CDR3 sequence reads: CASSLGTANSGNTIYF. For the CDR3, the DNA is TGCGCCAGCAGCTTGGGGACAGCCAACTCTGGAAACACCATATATTTT.

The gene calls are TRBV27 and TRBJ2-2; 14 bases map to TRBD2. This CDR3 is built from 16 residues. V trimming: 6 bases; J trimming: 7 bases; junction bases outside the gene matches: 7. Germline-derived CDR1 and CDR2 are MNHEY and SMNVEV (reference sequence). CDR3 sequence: CASSLLTSGGVGELFF. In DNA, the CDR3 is TGTGCCAGCAGCCTATTGACTAGCGGGGGGGTCGGGGAGCTGTTTTTT.

The CDR3 region is CASSFPSGAYNEQFF. The CDR3 DNA follows: TGTGCCAGCAGCTTTCCCAGCGGGGCTTACAATGAGCAGTTCTTC. The gene calls are TRBV7-6 and TRBJ2-1, with 7 bases matching TRBD2. The germline CDR1 and CDR2 sequences are SGHVS and FNYEAQ. The trim removed 3 bases at V and 4 bases at J, leaving 6 bases unmatched. The CDR3 is 15 amino acids.

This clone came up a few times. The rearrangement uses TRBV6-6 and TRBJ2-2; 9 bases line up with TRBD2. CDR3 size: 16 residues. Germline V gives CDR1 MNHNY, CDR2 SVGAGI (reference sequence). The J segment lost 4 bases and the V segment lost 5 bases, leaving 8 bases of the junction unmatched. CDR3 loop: CASSRRLAAVTGELFF. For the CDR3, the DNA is TGTGCCAGCAGTCGAAGACTAGCGGCGGTCACCGGGGAGCTGTTTTTT.

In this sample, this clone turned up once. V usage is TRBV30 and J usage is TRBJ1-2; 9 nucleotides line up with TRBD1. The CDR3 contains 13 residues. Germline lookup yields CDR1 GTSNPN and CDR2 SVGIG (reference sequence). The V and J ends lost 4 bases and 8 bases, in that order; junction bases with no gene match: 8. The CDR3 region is CAWTPRQGGGYTF. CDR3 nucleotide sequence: TGTGCCTGGACCCCAAGACAGGGGGGAGGCTACACCTTC. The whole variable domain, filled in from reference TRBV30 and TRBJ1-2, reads SQTIHQWPATLVQPVGSPLSLECTVEGTSNPNLYWYRQAAGRGLQLLFYSVGIGQISSEVPQNLSASRPQDRQFILSSKKLLLSDSGFYLCAWTPRQGGGYTFGSGTRLTVV.

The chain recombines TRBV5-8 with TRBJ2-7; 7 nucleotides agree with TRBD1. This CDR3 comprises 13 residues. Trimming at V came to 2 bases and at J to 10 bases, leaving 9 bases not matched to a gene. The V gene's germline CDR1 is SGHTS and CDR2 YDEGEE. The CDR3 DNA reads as TGTGCCAGCAGCTTTCGGACAGGCAAAAGTCAGTACTTC. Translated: CASSFRTGKSQYF.

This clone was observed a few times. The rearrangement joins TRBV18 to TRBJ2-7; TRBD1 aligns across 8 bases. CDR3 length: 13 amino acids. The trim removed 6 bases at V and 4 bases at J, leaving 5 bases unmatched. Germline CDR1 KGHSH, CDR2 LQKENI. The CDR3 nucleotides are TGTGCCAGCTCTGCAGGGGGCCGATACGAGCAGTACTTC. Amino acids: CASSAGGRYEQYF.

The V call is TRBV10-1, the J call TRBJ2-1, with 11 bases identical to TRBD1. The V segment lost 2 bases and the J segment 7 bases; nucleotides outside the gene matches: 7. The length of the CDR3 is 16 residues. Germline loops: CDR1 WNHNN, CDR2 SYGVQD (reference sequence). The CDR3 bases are TGCGCCAGCAGTGAGCCGGGACAGGGGGAACTTAATGAGCAGTTCTTC. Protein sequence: CASSEPGQGELNEQFF.